Here is one T cell receptor (beta chain) with its context. Its antigen is unidentified. The sequenced patients had an expansion of CD8+CD57+ cells seen by flow cytometry. The study sampled blood from patients who had received no therapy. This record belongs to a study of CD8+CD57+ T cells in acquired aplastic anemia. Study at large: Recorded DNA amounts for sorted CD4+ and CD8+ cells had an average of around 3.5 ug. Whole-study findings and limits: Patients showed no significant difference from controls in CD8+ Simpson's diversity. The study identified roughly 31 CD8+ CDR3 sequences shared by patients and controls.

There are 13 residues in the CDR3. CDR1 and CDR2 from the germline V gene are ENHRY and SYGVKD. Germline trimming cut 3 bases from V and 9 bases from J; bases unmatched to any gene: 7. The study profiled TCR beta VDJ and CDR3 using genomic DNA as template. MiXCR, applied by TCRdb to the reads, yields one record per CDR3 protein. The data contain some 200,000 distinct CDR3 sequences, over 55% of them seen just once; the ten biggest clones take up around 58%. The sequence derives from a human donor with aplastic anemia. The sequencing sample was made of sorted CD4+, CD8+, or CD8+CD57+ T cells (not recorded which) from PBMCs. The chain employs TRBV10-3 and TRBJ2-7; 8 bases agree with TRBD1. CDR3 DNA sequence: TGTGCCATCAGTGATCGGCAGGGGGCCAGGCAGTACTTC. It codes for CAISDRQGARQYF.